This TCR beta chain was recorded in a study of cytomegalovirus exposure and HLA in healthy donors. Study results and caveats: A later analysis found common viral pathogens apparently linked to several of the most significant clusters. Some TCR beta chains (164 of them) were listed as cytomegalovirus-associated. Rare TCR sequences predominated, though certain public TCRs were found in many donors.

The PCR used 60 Vbeta and 13 Jbeta primers. Here immunoSEQ multiplex PCR was the method, and the copy in TCRdb shows in-frame clones only, minus some. The data contain about 43,000 clones, about half of them singletons. About this clone: The target antigen is unknown.

The sequenced sample was PBMCs. The TCR comes from a man aged 55 to 69 in good health and CMV-seronegative.

This chain's CDR3 is CASSPEGAYEQYF. CDR3 coding DNA: TGCGCCAGCAGCCCGGAGGGTGCCTACGAGCAGTACTTC. V usage is TRBV5-1 and J usage is TRBJ2-7; maybe TRBD2 (6 bases). The CDR3 has 13 residues. Trimming cost V 4 bases and J 2 bases, with 10 bases left between them. Germline CDR1 is SGHRS and CDR2 is YFSETQ.